This TCR beta chain was found in a study of graft-versus-host responses after intestinal transplantation. This CDR3 has 17 amino acids. Trimming cost V 5 bases and J 0 bases, with 20 bases left between them. Per the germline V gene, CDR1 is SGHTA and CDR2 is FQGNSA. Assay used: immunoSEQ multiplex PCR; TCRdb lists only in-frame clones, some missing. The sample consists of 12,000 or so clones, more than 70% of them appearing once. The chain has TRBV7-2 and TRBJ2-7, with D possibly matching TRBD2 (6 bases). The sequence was collected from a human patient who received an intestinal transplant, so some T cells may come from the graft donor. The material was PBMCs, obtained roughly 490 days after intestinal transplant. The CDR3 sequence is CASSPHIGGRSSYEQYF. The CDR3 region has the DNA TGTGCCAGCAGCCCCCATATCGGTGGGAGGTCCTCCTACGAGCAGTACTTC. Full variable domain (rest looked up from reference TRBV7-2 and TRBJ2-7): GAGVSQSPSNKVTEKGKDVELRCDPISGHTALYWYRQSLGQGLEFLIYFQGNSAPDKSGLPSDRFSAERTGGSVSTLTIQRTQQEDSAVYLCASSPHIGGRSSYEQYFGPGTRLTVT.